This T cell receptor (beta chain) was recovered during a study of CD8 T cells in ankylosing spondylitis. Study-level points and caveats: Matched ankylosing spondylitis synovial fluid reportedly contained a significantly enriched population of disease-linked clones. Seemingly distinctive of ankylosing spondylitis blood was a TCR beta motif formed by eight highly homologous variants. Previous work reported some of these motif variants in the synovial fluid and blood of reactive arthritis. CD8+ disease-linked clones were present at relatively low frequencies in blood.

Quantitative molecular-barcoded 5'-RACE generated the TCR beta libraries. TCRdb reprocessed the 5' RACE reads with MiXCR, giving one entry per CDR3 protein. The table has over 450,000 distinct CDR3 sequences, more than 9.5% seen once; the top ten hold about 6.5%. The germline V gene encodes CDR1 DFQATT and CDR2 SNEGSKA (reference sequence). The CDR3 length is 15 residues. The V end lost 6 bases, the J end lost 2 bases, and 18 bases lay between the germline ends. Note on this clonotype: No antigen is known for it.

This TCR came from a male donor with ankylosing spondylitis. Sequenced input: blood, either unsorted or a sorted T cell fraction (not recorded which). The rearrangement uses TRBV20-1 and TRBJ2-3; D is perhaps TRBD1 or TRBD2 (6 bases each). CDR3 nucleotide sequence: TGCAGTGCCGCCAGGGGAGGAGGCGACACAGATACGCAGTATTTT. Encoded protein: CSAARGGGDTDTQYF.